This T cell receptor beta chain was identified during a study of T cell changes during pregnancy in multiple sclerosis (dated by TCRdb to about 2019). Regarding the complete study: The study looked at changes in the T cell repertoire across pregnancy in women with multiple sclerosis.

The CDR3 measures 15 amino acids from cysteine to phenylalanine. Just the 45-base CDR3 DNA is kept, in frame starting at base 1. CDR1 and CDR2, per the germline V gene, are SNHLY and FYNNEI. For this chain, trimming is 1 base at the V end and 3 bases at the J end, and the number of junction bases without a gene match is 3. Libraries were made using the immunoSEQ multiplex PCR assay. TCRdb mirrors the immuneACCESS table, restricted to in-frame sequences. Some clones are absent from its copies; in checked studies, under half trace to an unresolved V gene, and the reason for the others is unknown. This sample comprises tens of thousands of clones, about nine tenths of them detected only once. The ten largest make up 9.5% to 10% of the sample. In the case of this clone: Its antigen is currently not known. Per-base qualities were not stored, and no clone one base away is much larger.

The receptor was derived from a female donor with multiple sclerosis, enrolled in a pregnancy study. The chain couples TRBV2 to TRBJ1-5; the junction holds 7 bases that match TRBD1. Here the sequenced sample was CD8+ T cells from peripheral blood mononuclear cells, taken in the first trimester of pregnancy. CDR3 region: CASSEVTGNNQPQHF. The nucleotide sequence reads as follows: TGTGCCAGCAGTGAAGTGACAGGGAACAATCAGCCCCAGCATTTT. The variable domain in full, with residues beyond the CDR3 obtained from the reference TRBV2 and TRBJ1-5 genes, is EPEVTQTPSHQVTQMGQEVILRCVPISNHLYFYWYRQILGQKVEFLVSFYNNEISEKSEIFDDQFSVERPDGSNFTLKIRSTKLEDSAMYFCASSEVTGNNQPQHFGDGTRLSIL.